This is a list of T cell receptor beta chains from one sample in a study of siplizumab effects on memory and regulatory T cells. Sequenced by immunoSEQ multiplex PCR; TCRdb stores in-frame clones only, minus some. This repertoire shows approximately 60,000 clones, 79% found once; its top ten account for 0.4% to 0.5%. The specimen sequenced was memory CD4+ T cells sorted from blood. The receptors originated from a human donor in good health. Each CDR3 is given with its conserved first and last residue. D genes are given only for firm matches. Size values are once, few and many counts, or a class for expanded clones, and some rows have none.

j_call clone_size d_call v_call cdr3_nt cdr3_aa
TRBJ1-1 NA TRBD1 TRBV19 TGTGCCAGTAGTAGACGACAGGGAAACACTGAAGCTTTCTTT CASSRRQGNTEAFF
TRBJ2-2 NA NA TRBV2 TGTGCCAGCACGTGGGACATCAACACCGGGGAGCTGTTTTTT CASTWDINTGELFF
TRBJ1-2 NA NA TRBV2 TGTGCCTTCTCCGCGGGGGCCTATGGCTACACCTTC CAFSAGAYGYTF
TRBJ1-2 NA TRBD1 TRBV7-6 TGTGCCAGCAGCTCCCATTTAGGGGGCGCGGGTTATGGCTACACCTTC CASSSHLGGAGYGYTF
TRBJ1-3 NA NA TRBV5-5 TGTGCCAGCAGCCACGGGTCCACTACCTCTGGAAACACCATATATTTT CASSHGSTTSGNTIYF
TRBJ1-6 NA TRBD1 TRBV4-1 TGCGCCAGCAGCCAGGGGGACAGGGTTAGATCACCCCTCCACTTT CASSQGDRVRSPLHF
TRBJ2-5 NA TRBD2 TRBV27 TGTGCCAGCAGTTTAGGCGGTGGCGGGGGTCAAGAGACCCAGTACTTC CASSLGGGGGQETQYF
TRBJ2-7 NA TRBD1 TRBV27 TGTGCCAGCAGGACCGGGACAGGGGTCTACGAGCAGTACTTC CASRTGTGVYEQYF
TRBJ1-2 NA NA TRBV4-1 TGCGCCAGCAGCCCGTCTCAGGGTAGATACGGCTACACCTTC CASSPSQGRYGYTF
TRBJ1-5 NA NA TRBV7-2 TGTGCCAGCAGCCGCGCCGGGACAAGCTATCAGCCCCAGCATTTT CASSRAGTSYQPQHF
TRBJ2-3 NA TRBD1 TRBV11-2 TGTGCCAGCAGCCACAGGGGACACCGCACAGATACGCAGTATTTT CASSHRGHRTDTQYF
TRBJ1-2 NA NA TRBV18 TGTGCCAGCTCACTGGACAGTCCTAACTATGGCTACACCTTC CASSLDSPNYGYTF
TRBJ1-2 NA NA TRBV2 TGTGCCAGCAGGAGAGACAGTAACTATGGCTACACCTTC CASRRDSNYGYTF
TRBJ2-3 once NA TRBV6-5 TGTGCCAGCAGTTACCAGGAGGGGGCTACAGATACGCAGTATTTT CASSYQEGATDTQYF
TRBJ1-4 once NA TRBV21-1 TGTGCCAGCAGCTCCCGGTGGGGATCGGGAGGGGAAAAACTGTTTTTT CASSSRWGSGGEKLFF
TRBJ1-4 NA NA TRBV30 TGTGCCTGGAGTGTACTTGGGGGACGGGAAAAACTGTTTTTT CAWSVLGGREKLFF
TRBJ2-7 NA TRBD1 TRBV4-2 TGTGCCAGCAGCCAAGATATAGCAGGGGGCTACGAGCAGTACTTC CASSQDIAGGYEQYF
TRBJ2-3 NA TRBD1 TRBV9 TGTGCCAGCAGCGTAGAGGGGGACAGGAGCACAGATACGCAGTATTTT CASSVEGDRSTDTQYF
TRBJ2-1 NA NA TRBV6-5 TGTGCCAGCAGTCCCGGACAGCACAATGAGCAGTTCTTC CASSPGQHNEQFF
TRBJ2-7 NA NA TRBV21-1 NA CASSEWGRGSYEQYF
TRBJ2-6 few NA TRBV7-9 TGTGCCAGCAGCTTTTCAGGAGCCTCTGGGGCCAACGTCCTGACTTTC CASSFSGASGANVLTF
TRBJ2-2 NA TRBD1 TRBV6-1 TGTGCCAGCAGTGTAGGGGGCCGGAACACCGGGGAGCTGTTTTTT CASSVGGRNTGELFF
TRBJ2-7 few NA TRBV18 TGTGCCAGCTCACCACCTGCGCAGGACTACGAGCAGTACTTC CASSPPAQDYEQYF
TRBJ2-2 NA TRBD1 TRBV2 TGTGCCAGCAGCCTACAGGGGGCCTCAGCCACCGGGGAGCTGTTTTTT CASSLQGASATGELFF
TRBJ2-7 NA TRBD2 TRBV29-1 TGCAGCGTCGAGTGGGCTAGCGGGGGGGAGCAGTACTTC CSVEWASGGEQYF
TRBJ1-6 NA NA TRBV29-1 TGCAGCGTTGGGGGGGAACCTTCCTATAATTCACCCCTCCACTTT CSVGGEPSYNSPLHF
TRBJ2-7 once NA TRBV4-1 TGCGCCAGCAGCCAAGAAATGTCGGGACCCCGCGAGCAGTACTTC CASSQEMSGPREQYF
TRBJ2-3 NA TRBD2 TRBV2 TGTGCCAGCAGCAAAGGACTAGCGGGGGGGTATGGAGATACGCAGTATTTT CASSKGLAGGYGDTQYF
TRBJ2-3 NA TRBD2 TRBV7-3 TGTGCCAGCAGCACACCATCTAGCGGGGGACGGGCAGATACGCAGTATTTT CASSTPSSGGRADTQYF